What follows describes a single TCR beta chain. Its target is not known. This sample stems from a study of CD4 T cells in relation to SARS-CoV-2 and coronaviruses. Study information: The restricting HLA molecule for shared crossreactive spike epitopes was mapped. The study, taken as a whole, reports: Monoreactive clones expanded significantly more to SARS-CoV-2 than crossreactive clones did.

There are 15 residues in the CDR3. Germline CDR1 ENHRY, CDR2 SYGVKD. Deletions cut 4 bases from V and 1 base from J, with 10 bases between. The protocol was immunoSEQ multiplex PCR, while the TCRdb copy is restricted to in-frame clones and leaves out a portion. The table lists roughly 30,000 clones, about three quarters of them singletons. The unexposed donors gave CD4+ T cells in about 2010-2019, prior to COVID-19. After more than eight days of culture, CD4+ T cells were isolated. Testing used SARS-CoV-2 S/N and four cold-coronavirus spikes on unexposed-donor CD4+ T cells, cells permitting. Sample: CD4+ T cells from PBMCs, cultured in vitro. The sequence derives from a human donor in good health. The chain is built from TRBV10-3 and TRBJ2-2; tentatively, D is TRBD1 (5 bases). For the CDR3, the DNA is TGTGCCATCAGTGGGGGCAGGGTGAACACCGGGGAGCTGTTTTTT. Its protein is CAISGGRVNTGELFF.